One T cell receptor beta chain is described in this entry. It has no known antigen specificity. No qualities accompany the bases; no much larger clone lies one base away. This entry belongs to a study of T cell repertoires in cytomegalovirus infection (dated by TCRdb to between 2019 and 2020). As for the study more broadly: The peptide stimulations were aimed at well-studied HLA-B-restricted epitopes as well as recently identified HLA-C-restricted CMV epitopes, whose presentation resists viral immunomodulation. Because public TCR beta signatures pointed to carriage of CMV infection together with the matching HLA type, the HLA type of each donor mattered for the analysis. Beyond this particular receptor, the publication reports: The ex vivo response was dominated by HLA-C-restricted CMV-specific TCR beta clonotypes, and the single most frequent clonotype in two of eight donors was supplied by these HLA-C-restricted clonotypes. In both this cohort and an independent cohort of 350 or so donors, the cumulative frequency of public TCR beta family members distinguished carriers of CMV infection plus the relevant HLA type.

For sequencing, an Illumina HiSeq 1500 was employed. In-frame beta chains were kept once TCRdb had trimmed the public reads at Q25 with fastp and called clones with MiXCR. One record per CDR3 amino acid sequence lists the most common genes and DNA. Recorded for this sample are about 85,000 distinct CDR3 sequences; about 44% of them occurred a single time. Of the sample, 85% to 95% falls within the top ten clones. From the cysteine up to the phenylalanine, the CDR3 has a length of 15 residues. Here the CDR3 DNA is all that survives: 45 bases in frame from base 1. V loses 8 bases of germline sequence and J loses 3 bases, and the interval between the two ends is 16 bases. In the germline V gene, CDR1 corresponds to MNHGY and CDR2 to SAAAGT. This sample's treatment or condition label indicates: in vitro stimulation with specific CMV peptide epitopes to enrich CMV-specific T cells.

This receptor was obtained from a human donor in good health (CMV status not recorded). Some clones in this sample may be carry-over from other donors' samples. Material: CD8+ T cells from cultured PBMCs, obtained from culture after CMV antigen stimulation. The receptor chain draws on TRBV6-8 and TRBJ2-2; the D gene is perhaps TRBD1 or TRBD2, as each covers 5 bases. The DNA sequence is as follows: TGTGCCAGCTACGGGGACGGAGGTTACACCGGGGAGCTGTTTTTT. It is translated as CASYGDGGYTGELFF.